The clone carrying this T cell receptor (beta chain) was seen more than once but under ten times. This entry comes from a study of blood T cell repertoires in COVID-19. Using immunoSEQ multiplex PCR, the repertoire was profiled, and TCRdb retains in-frame clones only, with some absent. The table records some 300,000 clones, just under 90% of them present only once. CDR1 and CDR2 (germline): SNHLY, FYNNEI. J gave up 7 bases and V 7 bases, and 7 bases lay outside the gene matches. The CDR3 spans 13 residues. The source of this sequence is a young woman who had recovered from COVID-19. The J gene is TRBJ2-1, the V gene TRBV2, with 7 bases aligning to TRBD1. The sequencing sample was made of PBMCs or T cells enriched from blood (not recorded which). CDR3 protein: CASKTTGWNEQFF. The CDR3 DNA is TGTGCCAGCAAGACGACAGGGTGGAATGAGCAGTTCTTC.